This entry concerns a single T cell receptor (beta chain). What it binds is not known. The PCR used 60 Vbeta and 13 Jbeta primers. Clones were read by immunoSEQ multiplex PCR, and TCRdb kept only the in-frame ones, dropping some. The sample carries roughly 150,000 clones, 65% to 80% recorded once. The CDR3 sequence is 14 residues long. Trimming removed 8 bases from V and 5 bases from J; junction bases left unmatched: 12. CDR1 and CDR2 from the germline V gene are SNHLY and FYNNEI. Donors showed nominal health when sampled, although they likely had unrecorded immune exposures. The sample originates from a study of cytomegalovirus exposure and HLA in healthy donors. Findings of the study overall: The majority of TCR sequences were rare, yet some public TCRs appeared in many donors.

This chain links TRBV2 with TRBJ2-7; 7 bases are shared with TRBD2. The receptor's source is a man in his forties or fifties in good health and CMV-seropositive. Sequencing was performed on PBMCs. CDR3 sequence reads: CASGRGLVGNEQYF. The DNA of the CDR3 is TGTGCCAGCGGGAGGGGTTTGGTAGGTAACGAGCAGTACTTC.